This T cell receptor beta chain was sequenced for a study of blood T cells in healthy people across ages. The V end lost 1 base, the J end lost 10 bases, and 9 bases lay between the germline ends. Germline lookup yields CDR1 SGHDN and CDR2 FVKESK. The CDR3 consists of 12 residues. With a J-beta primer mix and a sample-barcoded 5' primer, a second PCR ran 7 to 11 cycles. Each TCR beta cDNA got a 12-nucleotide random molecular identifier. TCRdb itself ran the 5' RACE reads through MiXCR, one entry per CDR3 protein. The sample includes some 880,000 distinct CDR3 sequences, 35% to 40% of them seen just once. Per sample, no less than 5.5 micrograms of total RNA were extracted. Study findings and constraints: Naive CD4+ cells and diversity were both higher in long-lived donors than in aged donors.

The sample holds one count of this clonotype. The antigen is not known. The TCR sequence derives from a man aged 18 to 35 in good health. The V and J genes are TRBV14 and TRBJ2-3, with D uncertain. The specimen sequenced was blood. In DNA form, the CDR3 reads TGTGCCAGCAGCCAAGTCCGGGTCCCGCAGTATTTT. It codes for CASSQVRVPQYF.